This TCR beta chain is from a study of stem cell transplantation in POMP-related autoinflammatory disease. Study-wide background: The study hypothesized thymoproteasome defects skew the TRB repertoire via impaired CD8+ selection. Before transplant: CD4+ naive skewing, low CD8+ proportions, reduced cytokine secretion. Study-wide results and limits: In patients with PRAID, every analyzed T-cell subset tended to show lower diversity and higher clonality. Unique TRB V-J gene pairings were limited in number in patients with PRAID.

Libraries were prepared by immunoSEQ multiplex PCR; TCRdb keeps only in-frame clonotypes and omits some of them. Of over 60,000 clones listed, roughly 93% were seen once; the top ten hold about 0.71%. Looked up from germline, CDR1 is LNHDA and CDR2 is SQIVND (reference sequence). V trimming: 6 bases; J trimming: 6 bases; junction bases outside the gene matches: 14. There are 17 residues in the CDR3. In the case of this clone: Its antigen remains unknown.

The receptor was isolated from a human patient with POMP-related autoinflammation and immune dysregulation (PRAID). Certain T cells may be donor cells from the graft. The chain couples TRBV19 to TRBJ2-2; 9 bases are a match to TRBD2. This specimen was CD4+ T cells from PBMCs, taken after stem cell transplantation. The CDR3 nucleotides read TGTGCCAGTAGACAGGGGTCGGCACTAGCGGGTGCCGGGGAGCTGTTTTTT. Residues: CASRQGSALAGAGELFF.